This note documents a single T cell receptor (beta chain) sequence. Its antigen is unidentified. This entry comes from a study of blood T cells in healthy people across ages. Study results and limitations: When set beside aged donors, long-lived donors presented more naive CD4+ cells and higher diversity. Diversity of TCR beta correlated strongly with naive T cell percentage.

Sample-barcoded 5' priming and a J-beta primer mix drove a second PCR of roughly 7 to 11 cycles. Each TCR beta cDNA got a 12-nucleotide random molecular identifier. A single record per CDR3 protein comes from TCRdb applying MiXCR to the 5' RACE reads. The sample shows 1.4 million or so distinct CDR3 sequences, 42% of them seen only once. Extracted total RNA amounted to at least 5 micrograms for each sample. The CDR3 runs 14 residues. V was shortened by 5 bases and J by 4 bases, with 12 bases between the two germline ends. Sequencing was performed on blood. The chain joins TRBV12-3 or TRBV12-4 to TRBJ1-5; maybe TRBD1 (5 bases). This receptor was taken from a woman aged 18-29 years in good health. CDR3 region: CASSLRDLNQPQHF. For the CDR3, the DNA is TGTGCCAGCAGTCTCCGGGACCTTAATCAGCCCCAGCATTTT.